This is a list of T cell receptor beta chains from one sample in a study of blood T cells in healthy people across ages. MiXCR, run by TCRdb on the 5' RACE reads, gives a single entry per CDR3 protein. The sample has about 780,000 distinct CDR3 sequences, about half seen once. Material: blood. The receptors derive from an elderly man in good health. CDR3s include the opening cysteine and the closing phenylalanine or tryptophan. The D gene is left open where the match is weak. Rows give clone size only sometimes, using once, few, many, or a class for an expanded clone.

TRBJ2-1,TRBD2,many,TRBV27,TGTGCCAGCTCCTGGGGTAGCGGGACCTACAATGAGCAGTTCTTC,CASSWGSGTYNEQFF
TRBJ2-6,-,-,TRBV5-1,TGCGCCAGCAGCTGGGACACCGGAACCTTCTCTGGGGCCAACGTCCTGACTTTC,CASSWDTGTFSGANVLTF
TRBJ2-2,-,-,TRBV7-2,TGTGCCAGCAGCTCGAGGGCCGTGAACACCGGGGAGCTGTTTTTT,CASSSRAVNTGELFF
TRBJ2-1,TRBD2,many,TRBV29-1,TGCAGCGGGGAGGTACTAGCGGGAGTTAATGAGCAGTTCTTC,CSGEVLAGVNEQFF
TRBJ2-5,TRBD1,-,TRBV12-3/TRBV12-4,TGTGCCAGCACCCGGACAGGGGGTCAGACCCAGTACTTC,CASTRTGGQTQYF
TRBJ2-7,TRBD2,-,TRBV27,TGTGCCAGCAGTTTCTCGGGACTAGCGGGAGGTCCCTCCTACGAGCAGTACTTC,CASSFSGLAGGPSYEQYF
TRBJ2-1,-,-,TRBV7-2,TGTGCCAGCAGCTTAATGGCGAGGGGTTTAGGAGAGCAGTTCTTC,CASSLMARGLGEQFF
TRBJ2-5,-,-,TRBV18,TGTGCCAGCTCACCACCGACCGGTCTTGAGACCCAGTACTTC,CASSPPTGLETQYF
TRBJ2-3,-,-,TRBV10-3,TGTGCCATAAAGGAGGGTTCAGATACGCAGTATTTT,CAIKEGSDTQYF
TRBJ1-2,TRBD1,-,TRBV12-3/TRBV12-4,TGTGCCAGCAGTCCACACGACAGGGGGGGGTATGGCTACACCTTC,CASSPHDRGGYGYTF
TRBJ2-1,-,-,TRBV29-1,TGCAGCGTTGATCGGACGCACCCCTACAACTCCTACAATGAGCAGTTCTTC,CSVDRTHPYNSYNEQFF
TRBJ2-7,-,-,TRBV24-1,TGTGCCACCGGTGATAGCCCGGCGGGTTTGGGCGAGCAGTACTTC,CATGDSPAGLGEQYF
TRBJ2-5,TRBD2,-,TRBV25-1,TGTGCCAGCAGTGTTAAAACTAGCGGCCAAGAGACCCAGTACTTC,CASSVKTSGQETQYF
TRBJ1-5,-,few,TRBV30,TGTGCCTGGAGTGCGGGGGTTCATCAGCCCCAGCATTTT,CAWSAGVHQPQHF
TRBJ2-1,-,-,TRBV7-9,TGTGCCAGCAGCTTTACACAGTATGAGCAGTTCTTC,CASSFTQYEQFF
TRBJ1-2,TRBD1,-,TRBV5-4,TGTGCCAGCAGTAAGGGGTTGGACAGGGTAAACTATGGCTACACCTTC,CASSKGLDRVNYGYTF
TRBJ1-2,-,-,TRBV25-1,TGTGCCAGCCAGGGCTACTATGGCTACACCTTC,CASQGYYGYTF
TRBJ2-5,-,once,TRBV6-5,TGTGCCAGCAGTTACACCCTAGGCTCCCGGGAGACCCAGTACTTC,CASSYTLGSRETQYF
TRBJ2-7,-,-,TRBV24-1,TGTGCCACCAGTGATTTGATAGGGAACGGCGCGACCCTGTACTTC,CATSDLIGNGATLYF
TRBJ1-2,TRBD1,-,TRBV20-1,TGCAGTGCTAGAGATCTGAGACAGGGTTCCAACCATGGCTACACCTTC,CSARDLRQGSNHGYTF
TRBJ2-7,TRBD1,few,TRBV20-1,TGCAGTGCTAGGCCTGGGGGACAGGGGGCCTACGAGCAGTACTTC,CSARPGGQGAYEQYF
TRBJ2-5,TRBD2,-,TRBV20-1,TGCAGTGCTCCGGGGGGAAGTAGCGGGACGGAGACCCAGTACTTC,CSAPGGSSGTETQYF
TRBJ2-7,-,-,TRBV2,TGTTCCAGCAGTGGTCAGGGGGGATCCTACGAGCAGTACTTC,CSSSGQGGSYEQYF
TRBJ1-1,-,-,TRBV6-1,TGTGCCAGCAGCCTCGAGTGGGGGTCGGGCACTGAAGCTTTCTTT,CASSLEWGSGTEAFF
TRBJ2-7,-,-,TRBV5-5,TGTGCCAGCAGCTCTCAGGGGCCCGAGCAGTACTTC,CASSSQGPEQYF
TRBJ2-5,TRBD1,-,TRBV29-1,TGCAGCGTTTTCTACAGGGGAGAGACCCAGTACTTC,CSVFYRGETQYF
TRBJ1-2,-,-,TRBV7-2,TGTGCCAGCAGCTTATTCGCGGATGGCTACACCTTC,CASSLFADGYTF
TRBJ2-1,TRBD2,-,TRBV7-2,TGTGCCAGCAGCCATTCTAGCGGGGGCTCCTACAATGAGCAGTTCTTC,CASSHSSGGSYNEQFF
TRBJ2-3,TRBD2,-,TRBV28,TGTGCCAGCAGTTCTATCGTAGGGCTAGCGGGAATCACAGATACGCAGTATTTT,CASSSIVGLAGITDTQYF
TRBJ2-7,-,few,TRBV7-9,TGTGCCAGCAGCTTATCCGGGGCCTTCTCCTACGAGCAGTACTTC,CASSLSGAFSYEQYF
TRBJ1-3,-,-,TRBV7-2,TGTGCCAGCAGCTTAGCGGGGGGCGGCGGAAACACCATATATTTT,CASSLAGGGGNTIYF
TRBJ2-7,-,few,TRBV10-3,TGTGCCACCAGTGGACAGACCACCGGGACCCACTCCTCCGAGCAGTACTTC,CATSGQTTGTHSSEQYF
TRBJ2-2,-,-,TRBV11-3,TGTGCCAGCACTCCTGGCGGAGCTTTCCGTGGGGAGCTGTTTTTT,CASTPGGAFRGELFF
TRBJ2-5,-,-,TRBV7-2,TGTGCCAGCAGCCCCTCGGGGGCGGGCTTCTGGGAGACCCAGTACTTC,CASSPSGAGFWETQYF
TRBJ2-7,-,-,TRBV10-3,TGTGCCGGCTGGAGGGGTGGGCCCTACGAGCAGTACTTC,CAGWRGGPYEQYF
TRBJ2-2,TRBD1,-,TRBV6-2/TRBV6-3,TGTGCCAGCAGTTACTGGACAGGGGGGACGACCGGGGAGCTGTTTTTT,CASSYWTGGTTGELFF
TRBJ2-3,-,-,TRBV12-3/TRBV12-4,TGTGCCAGCAGTTTGACGGTGGGAGCAGATGCGGAGTATTTT,CASSLTVGADAEYF
TRBJ1-5,-,-,TRBV6-6,TGTGCCAGCAGTTACTCGCCGTGGGGGGGGAGCAATCAGCCCCAGCATTTT,CASSYSPWGGSNQPQHF
TRBJ2-3,TRBD2,-,TRBV7-3,TGTGCCAGCAGCTTAATTGCGGGAGAGACAGATACGCAGTATTTT,CASSLIAGETDTQYF
TRBJ2-4,-,-,TRBV7-2,TGTGCCAGCAGCTTAGATCGGGCAAGCCTGAACATTCAGTACTTC,CASSLDRASLNIQYF
TRBJ2-5,-,-,TRBV5-1,TGCGCCAGCAGCTCGTCTAGCGTCTGGGAGACCCAGTACTTC,CASSSSSVWETQYF
TRBJ1-2,-,-,TRBV29-1,TGCAGCGTTGACGGTCCGATGGGCTATGGTTACACCTTC,CSVDGPMGYGYTF
TRBJ2-1,-,-,TRBV7-2,TGTGCCAGCAGCTTAGCGGTGACATCTAATGAGCAGTTCTTC,CASSLAVTSNEQFF
TRBJ1-2,-,-,TRBV18,TGTGCCAGCTCACCACAAACCAGGGATGGGAGAGGCTACACCTTC,CASSPQTRDGRGYTF
TRBJ2-5,-,many,TRBV3-1,TGTGCCAGCAGCCAAGATCGCGGCAGACAAGAGACCCAGTACTTC,CASSQDRGRQETQYF
TRBJ2-7,-,many,TRBV7-2,TGTGCCAGCAGCTTAGAGAGTGGTCCGTACGAGCAGTACTTC,CASSLESGPYEQYF
TRBJ2-1,-,-,TRBV5-1,TGCGCCAGCAGCTGGGGAGGGGGAAGTACGAATGAGCAGTTCTTC,CASSWGGGSTNEQFF
TRBJ2-2,TRBD1,few,TRBV7-2,TGTGCCAGCAGCTGGGACAGGGGGGCCGGGGAGCTGTTTTTT,CASSWDRGAGELFF
TRBJ2-2,-,-,TRBV4-2,TGTGCCAGCAGCCAAAGACAGGTCGCGAACACCGGGGAGCTGTTTTTT,CASSQRQVANTGELFF
TRBJ2-3,-,few,TRBV5-1,TGCGCCAGCAGCTTGGACGGCGGGGACGAGGAAACAGATACGCAGTATTTT,CASSLDGGDEETDTQYF
TRBJ2-6,TRBD2,few,TRBV2,TGTGCCAGCAACCCCTGGGGGGGTTCTGGGGCCAACGTCCTGACTTTC,CASNPWGGSGANVLTF